These 5 T cell receptor beta chains were sequenced from one sample in a study of blood T cell repertoires in COVID-19. Method: immunoSEQ multiplex PCR; TCRdb's copy keeps in-frame clones and lacks some. The data show about 140,000 clones, about four fifths seen once. Material: peripheral blood. The receptor set was obtained from a man older than 75 with acute or convalescent COVID-19.

This sequence joins TRBV6-6 and TRBJ2-4; 8 nucleotides align to TRBD2. The CDR3 loop spans 15 amino acids. The V segment lost 4 bases and the J segment 6 bases; nucleotides outside the gene matches: 8. Germline CDR1 reads MNHNY; CDR2 reads SVGAGI (reference sequence). The CDR3 is CASSSGGAQGNIQYF. The CDR3 nucleotides are TGTGCCAGCAGTTCCGGGGGGGCCCAGGGAAACATTCAGTACTTC.

The chain has TRBV3-1 (or the pseudogene TRBV3-2) and TRBJ1-2, with D tentatively TRBD1 (6 bases). CDR3 length: 14 residues. Germline CDR1 is LGHDT and CDR2 is YNNKEL (reference sequence). Trimming shortened V by 0 bases and J by 7 bases, and 12 bases separated the two germline ends. CDR3 amino acids: CASSQDMGARGYTF. CDR3 in DNA: TGTGCCAGCAGCCAAGATATGGGGGCGCGTGGCTACACCTTC.

This chain joins TRBV11-2 and TRBJ1-5; D is unresolved. This CDR3 has 14 residues. The V gene lost 0 bases and the J gene lost 7 bases, with 10 bases spanning the gap. Germline assignment: CDR1 SGHAT and CDR2 FQNNGV. The chain's CDR3 is CASSLDGSGQPQHF. The CDR3 nucleotides read TGTGCCAGCAGCTTAGACGGGAGTGGCCAGCCCCAGCATTTT.

The chain joins TRBV19 to TRBJ2-2; 7 bases line up with TRBD1. V shed 9 bases, J shed 1 base, and the junction held 5 bases outside the gene matches. Germline-derived CDR1 and CDR2 are LNHDA and SQIVND (reference sequence). The CDR3 extends over 14 amino acids. CDR3: CASTGTENTGELFF. Here the CDR3 DNA reads TGTGCCAGCACCGGGACAGAGAACACCGGGGAGCTGTTTTTT.

The chain is built from TRBV29-1 and TRBJ2-1; 9 bases match TRBD2. CDR1 is SQVTM, CDR2 ANQGSEA, per germline. The length of the CDR3 is 14 residues. V was clipped by 6 bases and J by 3 bases; unmatched bases: 6. CDR3 region: CSVSGTSYYNEQFF. The CDR3 bases are TGCAGCGTGTCCGGGACTAGCTACTACAATGAGCAGTTCTTC.